Given below is one T cell receptor (beta chain) in context. The antigen is not known. The data were obtained in a study of T cells in localized non-small cell lung cancer. The protocol was immunoSEQ multiplex PCR, while the TCRdb copy is restricted to in-frame clones and leaves out a portion. The table shows fewer than 3,000 clones, with roughly a sixth occurring only once. Findings and limits, study-wide: Blood T cell density predicted longer survival; adjacent-lung clonality, shorter. Clonality peaked in uninvolved adjacent lung rather than tumor. The appearance of a median roughly 61 of the top 100 tumor clones was seen in adjacent lung.

Germline V lookup: CDR1 MDHEN, CDR2 SYDVKM. Trimming took off 5 bases at V and 9 bases at J, with 11 bases between the two ends. CDR3 size: 12 residues. This sequence originates from a woman aged 35-75 years with stage II lung adenocarcinoma. The source material was lung tumor tissue, sampled before any cancer treatment. The chain links TRBV28 to TRBJ2-1; D not resolved. The CDR3: CASSKAVSEQFF. As DNA, the CDR3 is TGTGCCAGCAGTAAGGCAGTCAGTGAGCAGTTCTTC.